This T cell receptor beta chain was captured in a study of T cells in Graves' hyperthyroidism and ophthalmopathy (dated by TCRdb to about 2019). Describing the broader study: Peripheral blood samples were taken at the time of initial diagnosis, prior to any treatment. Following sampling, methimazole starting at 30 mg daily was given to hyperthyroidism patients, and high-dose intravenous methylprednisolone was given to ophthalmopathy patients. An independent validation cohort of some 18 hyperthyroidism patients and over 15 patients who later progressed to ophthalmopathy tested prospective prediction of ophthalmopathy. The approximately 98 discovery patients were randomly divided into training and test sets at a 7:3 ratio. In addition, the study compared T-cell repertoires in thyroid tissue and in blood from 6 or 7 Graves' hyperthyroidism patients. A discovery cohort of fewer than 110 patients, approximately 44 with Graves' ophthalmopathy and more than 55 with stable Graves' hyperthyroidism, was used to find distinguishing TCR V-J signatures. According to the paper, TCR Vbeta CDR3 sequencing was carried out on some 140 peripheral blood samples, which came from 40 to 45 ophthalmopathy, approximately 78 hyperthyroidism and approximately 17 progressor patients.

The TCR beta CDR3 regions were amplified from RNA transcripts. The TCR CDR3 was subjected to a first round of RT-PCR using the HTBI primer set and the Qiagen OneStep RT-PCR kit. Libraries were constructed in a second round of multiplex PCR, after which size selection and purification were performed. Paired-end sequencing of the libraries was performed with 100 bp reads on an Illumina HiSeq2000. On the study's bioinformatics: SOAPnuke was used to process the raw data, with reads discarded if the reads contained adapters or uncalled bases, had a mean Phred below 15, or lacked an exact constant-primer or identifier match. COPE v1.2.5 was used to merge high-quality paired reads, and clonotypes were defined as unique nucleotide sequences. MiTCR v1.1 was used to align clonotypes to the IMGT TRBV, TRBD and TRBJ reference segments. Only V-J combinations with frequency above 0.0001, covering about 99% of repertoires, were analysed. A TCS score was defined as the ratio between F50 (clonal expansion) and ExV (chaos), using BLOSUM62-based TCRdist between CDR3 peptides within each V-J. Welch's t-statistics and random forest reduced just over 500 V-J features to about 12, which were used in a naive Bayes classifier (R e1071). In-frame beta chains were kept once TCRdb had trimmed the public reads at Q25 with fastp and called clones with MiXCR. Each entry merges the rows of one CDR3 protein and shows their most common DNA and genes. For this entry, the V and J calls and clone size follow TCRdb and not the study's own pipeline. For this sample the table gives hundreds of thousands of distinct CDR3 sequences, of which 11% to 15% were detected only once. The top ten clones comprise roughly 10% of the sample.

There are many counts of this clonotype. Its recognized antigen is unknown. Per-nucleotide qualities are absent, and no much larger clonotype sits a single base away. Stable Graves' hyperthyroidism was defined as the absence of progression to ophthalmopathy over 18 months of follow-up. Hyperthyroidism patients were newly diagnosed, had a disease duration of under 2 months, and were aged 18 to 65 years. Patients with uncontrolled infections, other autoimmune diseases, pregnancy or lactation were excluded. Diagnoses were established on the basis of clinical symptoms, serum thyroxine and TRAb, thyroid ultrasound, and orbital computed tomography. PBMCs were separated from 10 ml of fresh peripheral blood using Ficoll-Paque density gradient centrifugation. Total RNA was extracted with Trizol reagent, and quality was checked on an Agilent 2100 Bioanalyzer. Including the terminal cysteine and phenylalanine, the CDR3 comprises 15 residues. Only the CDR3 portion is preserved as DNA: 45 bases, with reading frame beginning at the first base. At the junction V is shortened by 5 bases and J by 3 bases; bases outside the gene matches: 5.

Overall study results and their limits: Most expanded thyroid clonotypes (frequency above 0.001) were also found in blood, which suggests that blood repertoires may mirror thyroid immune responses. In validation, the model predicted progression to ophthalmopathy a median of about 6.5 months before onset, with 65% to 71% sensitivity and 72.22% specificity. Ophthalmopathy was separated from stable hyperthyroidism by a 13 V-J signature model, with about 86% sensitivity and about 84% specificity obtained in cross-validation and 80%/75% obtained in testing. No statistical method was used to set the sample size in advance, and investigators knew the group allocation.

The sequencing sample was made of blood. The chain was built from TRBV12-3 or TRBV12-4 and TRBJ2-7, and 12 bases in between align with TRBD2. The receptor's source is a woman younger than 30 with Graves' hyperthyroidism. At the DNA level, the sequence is TGTGCCAGCAGTCAGCGACTAGCGGGAGACTACGAGCAGTACTTC. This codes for CASSQRLAGDYEQYF.